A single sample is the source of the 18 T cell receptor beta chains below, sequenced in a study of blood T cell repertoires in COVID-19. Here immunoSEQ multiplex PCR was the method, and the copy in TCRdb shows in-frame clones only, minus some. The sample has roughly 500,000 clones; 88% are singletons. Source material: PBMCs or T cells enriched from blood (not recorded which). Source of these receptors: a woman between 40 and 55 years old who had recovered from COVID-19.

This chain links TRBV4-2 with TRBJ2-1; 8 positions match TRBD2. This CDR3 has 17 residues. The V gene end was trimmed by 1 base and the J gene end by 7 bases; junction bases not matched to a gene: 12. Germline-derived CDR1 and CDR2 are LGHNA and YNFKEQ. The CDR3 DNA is TGTGCCAGCAGCCAAGTGGGGGCTAGCGGGCAGAGGAATGAGCAGTTCTTC. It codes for CASSQVGASGQRNEQFF.

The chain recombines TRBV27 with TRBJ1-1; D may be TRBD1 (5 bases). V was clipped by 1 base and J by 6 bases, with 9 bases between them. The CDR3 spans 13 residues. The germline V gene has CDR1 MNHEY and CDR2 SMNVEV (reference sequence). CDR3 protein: CASSLFRGAEAFF. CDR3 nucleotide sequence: TGTGCCAGCAGTTTATTCCGGGGGGCTGAAGCTTTCTTT.

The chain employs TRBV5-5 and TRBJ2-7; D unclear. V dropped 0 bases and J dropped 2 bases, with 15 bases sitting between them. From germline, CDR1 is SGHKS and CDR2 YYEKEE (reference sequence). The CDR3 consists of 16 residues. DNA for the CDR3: TGTGCCAGCAGCTTGGTTTTACACGTTAACACCTACGAGCAGTACTTC. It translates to CASSLVLHVNTYEQYF. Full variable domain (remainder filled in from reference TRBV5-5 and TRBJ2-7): DAGVTQSPTHLIKTRGQQVTLRCSPISGHKSVSWYQQVLGQGPQFIFQYYEKEERGRGNFPDRFSARQFPNYSSELNVNALLLGDSALYLCASSLVLHVNTYEQYFGPGTRLTVT.

In DNA form, the CDR3 reads TGTGCCAGCAGTTTAGACAGGGAAAGCTCACCCCTCCACTTT. The encoded protein is CASSLDRESSPLHF. V gene TRBV27 combines with J gene TRBJ1-6; TRBD1 matches 7 bases. Germline V lookup: CDR1 MNHEY, CDR2 SMNVEV (reference sequence). V lost 2 bases to trimming and J lost 10 bases; unmatched junction nucleotides: 5. The CDR3 sequence is 14 residues long.

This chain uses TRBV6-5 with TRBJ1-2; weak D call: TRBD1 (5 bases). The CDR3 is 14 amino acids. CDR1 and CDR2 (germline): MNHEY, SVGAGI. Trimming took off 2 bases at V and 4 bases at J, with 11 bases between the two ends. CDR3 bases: TGTGCCAGCAGTTACCGGAGCAGGGCCTATGGCTACACCTTC. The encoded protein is CASSYRSRAYGYTF.

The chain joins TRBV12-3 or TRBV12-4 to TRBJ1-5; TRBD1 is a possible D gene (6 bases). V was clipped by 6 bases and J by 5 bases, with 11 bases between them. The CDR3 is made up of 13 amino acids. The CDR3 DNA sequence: TGTGCCAGCAGCAGGACAGTGGATCAGCCCCAGCATTTT. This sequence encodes CASSRTVDQPQHF.

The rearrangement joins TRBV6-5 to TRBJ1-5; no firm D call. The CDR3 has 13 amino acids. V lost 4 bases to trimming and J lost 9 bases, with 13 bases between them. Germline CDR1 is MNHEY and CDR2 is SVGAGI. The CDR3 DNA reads TGTGCCAGCAGTTCCCAAAGCCCGGGGCCCCAGCATTTT. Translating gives CASSSQSPGPQHF.

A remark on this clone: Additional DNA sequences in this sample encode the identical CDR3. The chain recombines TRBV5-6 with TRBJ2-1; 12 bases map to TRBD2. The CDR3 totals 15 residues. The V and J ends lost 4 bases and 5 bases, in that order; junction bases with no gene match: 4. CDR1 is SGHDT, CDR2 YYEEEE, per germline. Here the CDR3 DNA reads TGTGCCAGCAGCCGGCTAGCGGGAGGGAACAATGAGCAGTTCTTC. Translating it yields CASSRLAGGNNEQFF.

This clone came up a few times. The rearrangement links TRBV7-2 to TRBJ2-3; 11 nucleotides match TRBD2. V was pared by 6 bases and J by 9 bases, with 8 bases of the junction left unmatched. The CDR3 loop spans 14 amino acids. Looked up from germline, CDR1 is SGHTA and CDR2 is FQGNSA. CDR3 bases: TGTGCCAGCAGTCTCATAGCGGGAGGGGGCACGCAGTATTTT. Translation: CASSLIAGGGTQYF.

The CDR3 DNA reads TGTGCCAGCAGAGGGACTAGCGTCGGAGGTGTTAGAGAGCAGTACTTC. Translation gives CASRGTSVGGVREQYF. V gene TRBV25-1 combines with J gene TRBJ2-7, with 10 positions matching TRBD2. The CDR3 consists of 16 residues. Germline V lookup: CDR1 MGHDK, CDR2 SYGVNS. The junction had 15 bases not matched to a gene; V was cut back by 6 bases and J by 7 bases.

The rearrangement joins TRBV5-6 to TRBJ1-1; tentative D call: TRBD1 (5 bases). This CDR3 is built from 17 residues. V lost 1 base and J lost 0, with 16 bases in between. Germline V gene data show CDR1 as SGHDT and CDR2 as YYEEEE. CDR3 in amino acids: CASSLTQYRLLNTEAFF. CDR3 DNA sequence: TGTGCCAGCAGCTTGACCCAATACAGGCTTTTGAACACTGAAGCTTTCTTT.

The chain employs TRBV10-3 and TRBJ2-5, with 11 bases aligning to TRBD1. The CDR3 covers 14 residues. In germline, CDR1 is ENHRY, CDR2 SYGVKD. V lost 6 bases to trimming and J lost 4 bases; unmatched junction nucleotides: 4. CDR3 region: CAIRDRGRGETQYF. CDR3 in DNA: TGTGCCATCAGGGACAGGGGGCGCGGAGAGACCCAGTACTTC.

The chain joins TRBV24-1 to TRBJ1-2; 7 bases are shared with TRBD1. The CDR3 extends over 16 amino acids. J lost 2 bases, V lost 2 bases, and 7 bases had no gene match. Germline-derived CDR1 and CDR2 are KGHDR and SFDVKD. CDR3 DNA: TGTGCCACCAGTGATTCGGGACAGCAAGCCAACTATGGCTACACCTTC. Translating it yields CATSDSGQQANYGYTF.

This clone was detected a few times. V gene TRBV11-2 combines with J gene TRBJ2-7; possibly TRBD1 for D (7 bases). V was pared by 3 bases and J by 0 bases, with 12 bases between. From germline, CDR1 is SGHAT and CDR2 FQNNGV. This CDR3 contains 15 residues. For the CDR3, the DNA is TGTGCCAGCAGCTTCTCAGGGGGGAGCTCCTACGAGCAGTACTTC. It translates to CASSFSGGSSYEQYF. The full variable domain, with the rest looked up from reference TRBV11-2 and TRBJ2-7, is EAGVAQSPRYKIIEKRQSVAFWCNPISGHATLYWYQQILGQGPKLLIQFQNNGVVDDSQLPKDRFSAERLKGVDSTLKIQPAKLEDSAVYLCASSFSGGSSYEQYFGPGTRLTVT.

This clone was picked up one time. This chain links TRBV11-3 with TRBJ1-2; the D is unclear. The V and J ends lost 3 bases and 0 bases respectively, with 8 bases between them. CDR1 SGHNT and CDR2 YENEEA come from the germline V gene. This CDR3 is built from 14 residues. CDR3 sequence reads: CASSFTEANYGYTF. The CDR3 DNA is TGTGCCAGCAGCTTCACAGAAGCTAACTATGGCTACACCTTC. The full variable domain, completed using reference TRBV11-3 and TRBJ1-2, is EAGVVQSPRYKIIEKKQPVAFWCNPISGHNTLYWYLQNLGQGPELLIRYENEEAVDDSQLPKDRFSAERLKGVDSTLKIQPAELGDSAVYLCASSFTEANYGYTFGSGTRLTVV.

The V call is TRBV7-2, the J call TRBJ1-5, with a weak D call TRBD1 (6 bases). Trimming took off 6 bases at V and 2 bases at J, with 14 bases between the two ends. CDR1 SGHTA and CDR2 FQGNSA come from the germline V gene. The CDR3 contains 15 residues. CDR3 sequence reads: CASRSGQPGNQPQHF. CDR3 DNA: TGTGCCAGCAGATCCGGACAGCCCGGCAATCAGCCCCAGCATTTT.

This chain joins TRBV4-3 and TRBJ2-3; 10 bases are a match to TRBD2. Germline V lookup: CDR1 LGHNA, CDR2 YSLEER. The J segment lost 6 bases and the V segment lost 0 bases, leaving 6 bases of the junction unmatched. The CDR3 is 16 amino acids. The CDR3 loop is CASSQELLAGVDTQYF. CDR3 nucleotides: TGCGCCAGCAGCCAAGAACTCCTAGCGGGAGTGGATACGCAGTATTTT.

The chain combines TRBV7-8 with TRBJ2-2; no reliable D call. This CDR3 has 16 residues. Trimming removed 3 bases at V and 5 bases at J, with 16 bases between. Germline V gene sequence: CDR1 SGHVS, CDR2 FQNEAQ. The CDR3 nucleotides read TGTGCCAGCAGCTTTCCGCTCGGGTCCACGACCGGGGAGCTGTTTTTT. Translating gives CASSFPLGSTTGELFF. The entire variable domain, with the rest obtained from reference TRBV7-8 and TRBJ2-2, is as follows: GAGVSQSPRYKVAKRGQDVALRCDPISGHVSLFWYQQALGQGPEFLTYFQNEAQLDKSGLPSDRFFAERPEGSVSTLKIQRTQQEDSAVYLCASSFPLGSTTGELFFGEGSRLTVL.